The 23 T cell receptor beta chains listed next were all sequenced from one sample in a study of cytomegalovirus exposure and HLA in healthy donors. PCR was performed using 60 Vbeta and 13 Jbeta primers. Data came from immunoSEQ multiplex PCR; TCRdb stores just in-frame clones and leaves some out. The sample holds 100,000 to 150,000 clones, over 65% seen once. Sequenced: PBMCs. These receptor sequences come from a young man in good health and CMV-seronegative.

The chain employs TRBV10-2 and TRBJ2-2; possible D gene TRBD1, 6 bases. CDR3 size: 15 residues. The V gene lost 7 bases and the J gene lost 5 bases, with 17 bases spanning the gap. Germline CDR1 WSHSY, CDR2 SAAADI. The CDR3 here is CASTFLPTGTGELFF. The CDR3 nucleotides read TGCGCCAGCACCTTCCTCCCTACAGGGACCGGGGAGCTGTTTTTT.

The gene calls are TRBV7-8 and TRBJ2-7; possible D gene TRBD1, 6 bases. The CDR3 loop spans 17 amino acids. V was cut by 4 bases and J by 2 bases, with 21 bases left in between. Germline-derived CDR1 and CDR2 are SGHVS and FQNEAQ. The CDR3 DNA reads TGTGCCAGCAGCTCTAGGGTCGGGCAGGGGAGTGCCTACGAGCAGTACTTC. Translating gives CASSSRVGQGSAYEQYF.

The rearrangement uses TRBV6-1 and TRBJ2-7; a possible D gene is TRBD1 (5 bases). Germline V lookup: CDR1 MNHNS, CDR2 SASEGT. This CDR3 has 14 residues. V was cut by 2 bases and J by 3 bases, with 11 bases left in between. This CDR3 reads CASSERAGIYEQYF. CDR3 sequence (DNA): TGTGCCAGCAGTGAAAGAGCAGGGATCTACGAGCAGTACTTC.

The chain has TRBV11-1 and TRBJ1-1; the match to TRBD1 covers 9 bases. Germline CDR1 is SGHAT and CDR2 is FQDESV (reference sequence). Losses at the gene ends were 6 bases for V and 4 bases for J; bases not matched to a gene: 6. This CDR3 has 14 amino acids. The CDR3 reads CASRSSTGGTEAFF. In nucleotides, the CDR3 is TGTGCCAGCAGATCCTCGACAGGGGGCACTGAAGCTTTCTTT.

The chain uses TRBV2 and TRBJ1-1; tentative D call: TRBD1 (5 bases). Germline V lookup: CDR1 SNHLY, CDR2 FYNNEI. V lost 0 bases, J lost 3 bases, and 11 bases lay in between. The CDR3 is 15 residues long. The DNA of the CDR3 is TGTGCCAGCAGTGAAGCGAAGGGAGGGGACACTGAAGCTTTCTTT. Translated, it gives CASSEAKGGDTEAFF.

The chain joins TRBV18 to TRBJ1-5, with 7 bases that match TRBD1. The germline gives CDR1 KGHSH, CDR2 LQKENI. CDR3 length: 15 amino acids. With 4 bases clipped from V and 3 bases from J, the junction kept 6 bases outside the gene matches. CDR3 bases: TGTGCCAGCTCACTAATAGGACAGGACAATCAGCCCCAGCATTTT. Its protein is CASSLIGQDNQPQHF.

V and J are TRBV2 and TRBJ2-5, with 12 bases matching TRBD2. Per germline, CDR1 SNHLY and CDR2 FYNNEI. The CDR3 is made up of 15 amino acids. V dropped 6 bases and J dropped 3; count of bases not matched to a gene: 5. CDR3 coding DNA: TGTGCCAGCAGCGAGAGACTAGCGGGGGAAGAGACCCAGTACTTC. Its translation is CASSERLAGEETQYF.

For the CDR3, the DNA is TGTGCCAGCAGCTTAGGAACAGGGCGTGCATGGAATGAGCAGTTCTTC. Its protein product is CASSLGTGRAWNEQFF. The chain combines TRBV11-3 with TRBJ2-1; possible D gene TRBD1, 6 bases. This CDR3 has 16 amino acids. Germline CDR1 is SGHNT and CDR2 is YENEEA. V was pared by 1 base and J by 7 bases, with 17 bases between.

The chain is built from TRBV7-9 and TRBJ1-2, with TRBD1 matching over 9 bases. CDR1 is SEHNR, CDR2 FQNEAQ, per germline (reference sequence). Losses at the gene ends were 5 bases for V and 6 bases for J; bases not matched to a gene: 13. The CDR3 length is 16 residues. The CDR3 nucleotides are TGTGCCAGCAGCCCTTGGACAGGGGCTTACGGTAATGGCTACACCTTC. It yields the protein CASSPWTGAYGNGYTF.

The rearrangement links TRBV6-6 to TRBJ2-3; 8 nucleotides agree with TRBD2. CDR1 is MNHNY and CDR2 is SVGAGI in the germline V gene (reference sequence). CDR3 length equals 15 residues. The ends lost 7 bases at V and 2 bases at J; junction bases unmatched: 8. The CDR3 protein is CASTGGRGATDTQYF. CDR3 bases: TGTGCCAGCACGGGAGGGCGGGGGGCCACAGATACGCAGTATTTT.

The chain uses TRBV5-4 and TRBJ2-1; D possibly corresponds to TRBD1 (6 bases). There are 15 residues in the CDR3. V lost 2 bases and J lost 5, with 14 bases in between. Germline V gene lookup returns CDR1 SGHNT and CDR2 YYREEE (reference sequence). Here the CDR3 DNA reads TGTGCCAGCAGCTTCGGACAGTTCGAGGACAATGAGCAGTTCTTC. Protein sequence: CASSFGQFEDNEQFF.

A few counts support this clone. This chain connects TRBV5-5 to TRBJ1-4; D unclear. This CDR3 is built from 13 residues. CDR1 and CDR2 (germline): SGHKS, YYEKEE (reference sequence). With 0 bases removed from V and 12 bases from J, the gap between germline ends came to 12 bases. In DNA, the CDR3 is TGTGCCAGCAGCTTGGGCCCAGCGCAGCAACTGTTTTTT. Its translation: CASSLGPAQQLFF.

The V gene is TRBV9, the J gene TRBJ2-2; D is perhaps TRBD2 (7 bases). The CDR3 has 14 residues. The V end lost 0 bases, the J end lost 6 bases, and 9 bases lay between the germline ends. Germline V gene sequence: CDR1 SGDLS, CDR2 YYNGEE. The CDR3, as DNA: TGTGCCAGCAGCGTAGCGGGGGGCCCCGGGGAGCTGTTTTTT. It is translated as CASSVAGGPGELFF.

J is TRBJ2-7 and V is TRBV10-2; 8 bases are shared with TRBD1. In germline, CDR1 is WSHSY, CDR2 SAAADI. Trimming at V came to 7 bases and at J to 0 bases, leaving 5 bases not matched to a gene. The CDR3 length is 14 residues. The DNA of the CDR3 is TGCGCCAGCACCCCAGGGACAGGCTCCTACGAGCAGTACTTC. Protein: CASTPGTGSYEQYF.

The chain combines TRBV18 with TRBJ1-2; tentatively, D is TRBD1 (5 bases). The CDR3 consists of 14 residues. With 3 bases removed from V and 6 bases from J, the gap between germline ends came to 14 bases. Germline V gene data show CDR1 as KGHSH and CDR2 as LQKENI. The CDR3 here is CASSPTGGGDGYTF. For the CDR3, the DNA is TGTGCCAGCTCACCTACGGGGGGAGGCGATGGCTACACCTTC.

The chain has TRBV7-6 and TRBJ2-1; D possibly corresponds to TRBD2 (5 bases). Germline V gene sequence: CDR1 SGHVS, CDR2 FNYEAQ. V shed 5 bases and J shed 5 bases, with 13 bases lying between them. The CDR3 loop spans 14 amino acids. This CDR3 reads CASSPRGHDNEQFF. Here the CDR3 DNA reads TGTGCCAGCAGCCCCCGAGGGCACGACAATGAGCAGTTCTTC. The full variable domain, completed using reference TRBV7-6 and TRBJ2-1, is GAGVSQSPRYKVTKRGQDVALRCDPISGHVSLYWYRQALGQGPEFLTYFNYEAQQDKSGLPNDRFSAERPEGSISTLTIQRTEQRDSAMYRCASSPRGHDNEQFFGPGTRLTVL.

A single count supports this clone. This chain joins TRBV27 and TRBJ2-5; 9 bases line up with TRBD1. The J call may be faulty, since TRBJ2-7 better matches the DNA end. The germline CDR1 and CDR2 sequences are MNHEY and SMNVEV (reference sequence). The CDR3 has 13 residues. In DNA form, the CDR3 reads TGTGCCAGCAGGGGGACAGGGACAGACGAGCAGTACTTC. As protein: CASRGTGTDEQYF.

The V call is TRBV27, the J call TRBJ1-2, with 10 bases identical to TRBD1. V trimming: 6 bases; J trimming: 4 bases; junction bases outside the gene matches: 5. From germline, CDR1 is MNHEY and CDR2 SMNVEV (reference sequence). This CDR3 region has 14 residues. CDR3 loop: CASSRQGAGYGYTF. The DNA for the CDR3 is TGTGCCAGCAGCAGACAGGGGGCAGGCTATGGCTACACCTTC.

J is TRBJ1-1 and V is TRBV6-1; no firm D call. The germline V gene has CDR1 MNHNS and CDR2 SASEGT. V lost 1 base, J lost 2 bases, and 11 bases lay in between. The CDR3 loop spans 15 amino acids. CDR3 sequence (DNA): TGTGCCAGCAGTGAAGGGGCAGCTACAAACACTGAAGCTTTCTTT. It encodes CASSEGAATNTEAFF.

The chain has TRBV7-8 and TRBJ2-7; 12 positions agree with TRBD2. This CDR3 is 18 amino acids long. V trimming: 3 bases; J trimming: 0 bases; junction bases outside the gene matches: 9. Germline V gene data show CDR1 as SGHVS and CDR2 as FQNEAQ. CDR3 region: CASSFPATSGGTSYEQYF. CDR3 in DNA: TGTGCCAGCAGCTTTCCCGCGACTAGCGGGGGTACCTCCTACGAGCAGTACTTC.

DNA for the CDR3: TGTGCCAGCAGTTTAAACCCCAGGGGTGCCACTGAAGCTTTCTTT. Protein: CASSLNPRGATEAFF. The chain employs TRBV27 and TRBJ1-1; D is perhaps TRBD1 (6 bases). V dropped 2 bases and J dropped 4 bases, with 14 bases sitting between them. The CDR3 runs to 15 residues. CDR1 and CDR2 (germline): MNHEY, SMNVEV (reference sequence).

J is TRBJ1-4 and V is TRBV19; D uncertain. The CDR3 runs to 12 residues. V was shortened by 4 bases and J by 5 bases, with 5 bases between the two germline ends. Per the germline V gene, CDR1 is LNHDA and CDR2 is SQIVND (reference sequence). CDR3 in amino acids: CASSTRNEKLFF. The CDR3 DNA reads TGTGCCAGTAGTACGCGGAATGAAAAACTGTTTTTT.

This sequence joins TRBV7-2 and TRBJ1-1, with 7 bases identical to TRBD1. The CDR3 consists of 15 residues. The V gene end was trimmed by 2 bases and the J gene end by 5 bases; junction bases not matched to a gene: 8. Germline V gene lookup returns CDR1 SGHTA and CDR2 FQGNSA. The CDR3 region is CASSLRGQQGTEAFF. The CDR3 coding sequence is TGTGCCAGCAGCTTAAGGGGCCAACAGGGGACTGAAGCTTTCTTT.